The clone carrying this T cell receptor (beta chain) has only one observation. Its antigen is as yet unknown. V was cut by 1 base and J by 0 bases, with 7 bases left in between. This CDR3 has 13 residues. Germline V gene lookup returns CDR1 GTSNPN and CDR2 SVGIG (reference sequence). The sample comes from a study of T cells in localized non-small cell lung cancer. General study findings and limits: Of the top 100 tumor clones, median around 60 were in adjacent lung, 25 to 35 among its top 100. Sequence data derive from only one tumor region, so heterogeneity remains possible. Uninvolved adjacent lung showed higher T cell clonality than tumor.

Generated by immunoSEQ multiplex PCR, the TCRdb table keeps only in-frame clones and is missing some. The table includes about 79,000 clones, roughly 91% detected once. The chain couples TRBV30 to TRBJ2-7, with D unclear. The specimen comprised peripheral blood, sampled before any cancer treatment. This clonotype was sampled from a woman aged 35 to 70 with stage I squamous cell lung carcinoma. In nucleotides, the CDR3 is TGTGCCTGGAGTGGTGGGATCTCCTACGAGCAGTACTTC. Its translation: CAWSGGISYEQYF.